Below, 16 T cell receptor beta chains from the same sample are listed, as sequenced in a study of shared clonotypes between healthy human individuals (dated by TCRdb to between 2020 and 2021). The method behind the library was the immunoSEQ multiplex PCR assay. The table comes from immuneACCESS by way of TCRdb, which keeps in-frame sequences with V and J called. Part of the clones is missing from these tables; in studies checked, under half for an unresolved V gene and the rest for unknown reasons. The sample table contains 1.4 million to 1.5 million clones; only one count was recorded for around 97% of them. The ten largest clonotypes hold roughly 1.2% of the sample. The sample was naive CD4+ T cells sorted from blood. The cell subset or site label of this sample denotes: CD45RA+ positively selected. These receptors came from a young man in good health.

The chain links TRBV19 to TRBJ1-2, with 7 bases lining up with TRBD1. The CDR3 is 15 amino acids. The junction had 9 bases not matched to a gene; V was cut back by 4 bases and J by 4 bases. The germline V gene has CDR1 LNHDA and CDR2 SQIVND (reference sequence). The CDR3 protein is CASSTRQGLSYGYTF. CDR3 nucleotides: TGTGCCAGTAGTACGCGACAGGGTCTCAGCTATGGCTACACCTTC.

As to this clone: The germline gene is not matched at one end of the junction; a read error may be the cause. The V and J genes are TRBV11-2 and TRBJ2-7; D remains ambiguous. The CDR3 is made up of 14 amino acids. Germline V gives CDR1 SGHAT, CDR2 FQNNGV. The CDR3 DNA is TGTGCCAGCAGCCTAGAGGTGGGCAAGGTTGAGCAGTACTTC. It codes for CASSLEVGKVEQYF.

This chain joins TRBV10-3 and TRBJ1-2; D gene ambiguous. This CDR3 region has 16 residues. CDR1 and CDR2 from the germline V gene are ENHRY and SYGVKD. V lost 3 bases and J lost 4, with 18 bases in between. The CDR3 protein is CAISESTIQNTYGYTF. The DNA for the CDR3 is TGTGCCATCAGTGAATCGACGATACAAAACACCTATGGCTACACCTTC.

This clone was seen only once. V is TRBV5-1 and J is TRBJ2-1; 12 nucleotides match TRBD1. This CDR3 spans 21 amino acids. CDR1 SGHRS and CDR2 YFSETQ come from the germline V gene. Unmatched junction bases numbered 19, after V lost 2 bases and J lost 4 bases. The CDR3: CASSLGSGQGASGLYYNEQFF. Written as DNA, the CDR3 is TGCGCCAGCAGCTTAGGGTCGGGACAGGGGGCGTCAGGACTATATTACAATGAGCAGTTCTTC.

The genes are TRBV2 and TRBJ1-5; no reliable D call. The CDR3 sequence is 13 residues long. The germline V gene encodes CDR1 SNHLY and CDR2 FYNNEI. V lost 6 bases, J lost 2 bases, and 8 bases lay in between. Written as DNA, the CDR3 is TGTGCCAGCAGAAAGGTGGGCAATCAGCCCCAGCATTTT. It encodes CASRKVGNQPQHF.

J is TRBJ2-7 and V is TRBV18, with D possibly being TRBD2 (7 bases). Germline V gene lookup returns CDR1 KGHSH and CDR2 LQKENI. The CDR3 covers 13 residues. Deletions cut 3 bases from V and 7 bases from J, with 13 bases between. The CDR3 nucleotides read TGTGCCAGCTCACCTCGGGGGGCGCCTGAGCAGTACTTC. Translating gives CASSPRGAPEQYF. Full variable domain (rest looked up from reference TRBV18 and TRBJ2-7): NAGVMQNPRHLVRRRGQEARLRCSPMKGHSHVYWYRQLPEEGLKFMVYLQKENIIDESGMPKERFSAEFPKEGPSILRIQQVVRGDSAAYFCASSPRGAPEQYFGPGTRLTVT.

The chain combines TRBV9 with TRBJ2-7; the D is unclear. The germline V gene encodes CDR1 SGDLS and CDR2 YYNGEE. The CDR3 extends over 13 amino acids. Trimming took 1 base from V and 6 from J, leaving 11 bases between them. The CDR3 sequence is CASSVTPRSEQYF. CDR3 coding DNA: TGTGCCAGCAGCGTAACCCCCAGGTCCGAGCAGTACTTC. The variable domain in full, with the rest retrieved from reference TRBV9 and TRBJ2-7, is DSGVTQTPKHLITATGQRVTLRCSPRSGDLSVYWYQQSLDQGLQFLIQYYNGEERAKGNILERFSAQQFPDLHSELNLSSLELGDSALYFCASSVTPRSEQYFGPGTRLTVT.

This chain uses TRBV5-4 with TRBJ2-7; D is possibly TRBD2 (7 bases). This CDR3 has 14 residues. Germline V lookup: CDR1 SGHNT, CDR2 YYREEE (reference sequence). Trimming removed 1 base at V and 1 base at J, with 9 bases between. The CDR3, as DNA: TGTGCCAGCAGCTTGAGCGGGACATCCTACGAGCAGTACTTC. Its translation is CASSLSGTSYEQYF.

CDR3 residues: CASSRAAGGTDTQYF. Written as DNA, the CDR3 is TGTGCCAGCAGCCGGGCGGCGGGGGGCACAGATACGCAGTATTTT. The V and J genes are TRBV4-2 and TRBJ2-3, with 7 bases aligning to TRBD2. The CDR3 contains 15 residues. Losses at the gene ends were 4 bases for V and 1 base for J; bases not matched to a gene: 5. Germline CDR1 reads LGHNA; CDR2 reads YNFKEQ.

This sequence joins TRBV28 and TRBJ1-2; possibly TRBD1 for D (6 bases). Trimming cost V 8 bases and J 7 bases, with 14 bases left between them. CDR1 is MDHEN, CDR2 SYDVKM, per germline. The CDR3 contains 12 residues. The CDR3 protein is CASHGGVGGYTF. The CDR3 DNA is TGTGCCAGCCATGGGGGCGTCGGTGGCTACACCTTC.

The rearrangement joins TRBV6-6 to TRBJ2-1; possibly TRBD2 for D (5 bases). This CDR3 region has 14 residues. Trimming took off 2 bases at V and 8 bases at J, with 13 bases between the two ends. CDR1 MNHNY and CDR2 SVGAGI come from the germline V gene (reference sequence). The CDR3 here is CASSYLLDLYEQFF. CDR3 DNA sequence: TGTGCCAGCAGTTACCTACTAGATCTTTATGAGCAGTTCTTC.

V and J are TRBV9 and TRBJ2-1, with TRBD1 matching over 8 bases. The germline gives CDR1 SGDLS, CDR2 YYNGEE. J was trimmed by 3 bases and V by 0 bases; bases with no gene match: 5. This CDR3 is built from 16 residues. The CDR3 protein is CASSVAGQGDYNEQFF. In nucleotides, the CDR3 is TGTGCCAGCAGCGTAGCCGGACAGGGAGACTACAATGAGCAGTTCTTC. The full variable domain, completed using reference TRBV9 and TRBJ2-1, is DSGVTQTPKHLITATGQRVTLRCSPRSGDLSVYWYQQSLDQGLQFLIQYYNGEERAKGNILERFSAQQFPDLHSELNLSSLELGDSALYFCASSVAGQGDYNEQFFGPGTRLTVL.

Comments on this clone: This same CDR3 is encoded by further DNA sequences in the sample. The chain uses TRBV27 and TRBJ2-2, with no clear D. There are 13 residues in the CDR3. The V gene's germline CDR1 is MNHEY and CDR2 SMNVEV (reference sequence). The V and J ends lost 2 bases and 4 bases respectively, with 5 bases between them. The CDR3 spells CASSLSFTGELFF. The CDR3 nucleotides are TGTGCCAGCAGTTTAAGTTTCACCGGGGAGCTGTTTTTT.

The chain joins TRBV10-3 to TRBJ2-2; D perhaps matches TRBD2 (6 bases). The CDR3 contains 14 residues. Deletions cut 11 bases from V and 8 bases from J, with 21 bases between. Germline CDR1 ENHRY, CDR2 SYGVKD. The CDR3 protein is CAVRDFGLAGELFF. CDR3 sequence (DNA): TGTGCCGTCCGGGACTTTGGGTTGGCTGGGGAGCTGTTTTTT.

The V and J genes are TRBV10-1 and TRBJ2-3, with TRBD2 identical over 14 bases. Looked up from germline, CDR1 is WNHNN and CDR2 is SYGVQD (reference sequence). This CDR3 is 19 amino acids long. Germline trimming cut 0 bases from V and 1 base from J; bases unmatched to any gene: 6. Here the CDR3 reads CASSESRGTSGSRTDTQYF. CDR3 DNA sequence: TGCGCCAGCAGTGAGTCGAGGGGGACTAGCGGGAGTCGCACAGATACGCAGTATTTT.

This sequence joins TRBV7-3 and TRBJ2-3; TRBD2 aligns across 8 bases. V was clipped by 5 bases and J by 2 bases; unmatched bases: 9. CDR1 is SGHTA and CDR2 is FQGTGA in the germline V gene. The CDR3 consists of 16 residues. CDR3 sequence (DNA): TGTGCCAGCAGCCCAGGGATAGCGGGGACCACAGATACGCAGTATTTT. Protein: CASSPGIAGTTDTQYF.